What follows are 4 T cell receptor beta chains derived from one specimen sequenced in a study of cytomegalovirus exposure and HLA in healthy donors. The PCR contained 60 Vbeta and 13 Jbeta primers. Clones were read by immunoSEQ multiplex PCR, and TCRdb kept only the in-frame ones, dropping some. The sample has about 180,000 clones, about 82% seen once. Input material: PBMCs. These TCRs come from a woman under 40 in good health and CMV-seronegative.

Details on this clone: This specimen includes other DNA sequences encoding the same CDR3. V gene TRBV7-2 combines with J gene TRBJ2-7; a weak D match, TRBD2 (6 bases). The CDR3 has 14 amino acids. The germline V gene encodes CDR1 SGHTA and CDR2 FQGNSA. Trimming took 3 bases from V and 2 from J, leaving 11 bases between them. The DNA of the CDR3 is TGTGCCAGCAGCTTGGGGACTGCAACCTACGAGCAGTACTTC. It translates to CASSLGTATYEQYF.

The genes are TRBV7-6 and TRBJ1-3; 9 bases are a match to TRBD1. The CDR3 has 14 amino acids. The V gene's germline CDR1 is SGHVS and CDR2 FNYEAQ. After removal of 5 bases from V and 4 bases from J, the junction contained 3 bases not matched to a gene. As DNA, the CDR3 is TGTGCCAGCAGCCCGGGACAGGGAGGAAACACCATATATTTT. Encoded protein: CASSPGQGGNTIYF.

The chain joins TRBV25-1 to TRBJ2-1, with TRBD2 matching 15 bases. V was pared by 3 bases and J by 12 bases, with 6 bases of the junction left unmatched. This CDR3 has 15 residues. The germline V gene has CDR1 MGHDK and CDR2 SYGVNS. The DNA of the CDR3 is TGTGCCAGCAGTGATCCCGGACTAGCGGGGGGGCGGCAGTTCTTC. It codes for CASSDPGLAGGRQFF.

The chain is built from TRBV19 and TRBJ2-5; the D is unclear. Trimming cost V 5 bases and J 1 base, with 14 bases left between them. This CDR3 contains 15 residues. Per germline, CDR1 LNHDA and CDR2 SQIVND (reference sequence). The CDR3 coding sequence is TGTGCCAGTAGTTCCCTTCGCACACCCCAAGAGACCCAGTACTTC. Translation gives CASSSLRTPQETQYF.